One TCR beta chain is described in this entry. The entry originates in a study of response to subunit inactivated influenza vaccine. With 7 bases clipped from V and 6 bases from J, the junction kept 8 bases outside the gene matches. Germline V gene data show CDR1 as LGHNA and CDR2 as YNFKEQ. The CDR3 spans 14 residues. TCRdb processed the RT-PCR reads anew with MiXCR; each CDR3 protein has one entry. The sample lists 630,000 or so distinct CDR3 sequences, approximately 14% occurring once. The rearrangement joins TRBV4-2 to TRBJ2-1; 8 bases align to TRBD1. Sequencing used PBMCs from blood, obtained 12 days after vaccination. This clonotype was sampled from a man aged 45-60 years who received an inactivated influenza vaccine. In DNA, the CDR3 is TGTGCCAGCACCAAAGGACAGGGTGGCAATGAGCAGTTCTTC. Translating gives CASTKGQGGNEQFF.